A single sample gave rise to the 15 T cell receptor beta chains below, sequenced in a study of T cells expressing NK-cell markers. TCRdb reprocessed the 5' RACE reads and reports one entry per CDR3 protein, with no DNA. With about 460,000 distinct CDR3 sequences in the sample, the ten largest clones hold over 1.3%. The sequenced material came from blood T cells: a sorted CD56 or NKG2C T cell subset, CD4+ or CD8+ T cells, or bulk PBMC T cells (not recorded which). Every receptor here comes from a woman aged 45-60 years in good health.

The genes are TRBV11-2 and TRBJ2-4. Per germline, CDR1 SGHAT and CDR2 FQNNGV. The CDR3 loop spans 17 amino acids. The CDR3 region is CASSLQQLLLAKNIQYF.

V and J are TRBV29-1 and TRBJ2-1; the TCRdb call, TRBD2, lacks DNA for checking. The CDR3 has 14 residues. Germline lookup yields CDR1 SQVTM and CDR2 ANQGSEA. The CDR3 sequence: CSVTRLAGGYEQFF.

This chain joins TRBV4-2 and TRBJ2-1. Germline V gives CDR1 LGHNA, CDR2 YNFKEQ. This CDR3 comprises 15 residues. The CDR3 loop reads CASSQELAGEDEQFF.

The chain joins TRBV19 to TRBJ1-5; the D gene TCRdb calls, TRBD1, cannot be checked with no DNA. Germline CDR1 reads LNHDA; CDR2 reads SQIVND (reference sequence). The CDR3 extends over 15 amino acids. The CDR3 region is CASSILDRTDQPQHF.

The J gene is TRBJ2-7, the V gene TRBV20-1; the D gene TCRdb calls, TRBD1, cannot be checked with no DNA. Germline V CDR1 and CDR2: DFQATT, SNEGSKA (reference sequence). This CDR3 is built from 18 residues. The CDR3 spells CSATPWGVAGASTYEQYF.

V and J are TRBV24-1 and TRBJ1-2; the TCRdb call, TRBD1, lacks DNA for checking. This CDR3 has 15 residues. The V gene's germline CDR1 is KGHDR and CDR2 SFDVKD. The CDR3 spells CATSEWTGGNYGYTF.

CDR3 sequence: CATTWGGAPGNTIYF. This sequence joins TRBV10-3 and TRBJ1-3. CDR3 length: 15 amino acids. Germline V CDR1 and CDR2: ENHRY, SYGVKD.

This chain joins TRBV6-2 or TRBV6-3 and TRBJ2-1; TCRdb gives TRBD2 as the D gene, but with no DNA this cannot be confirmed. The germline V gene encodes CDR1 MNHEY and CDR2 SVGEGT. This CDR3 has 11 amino acids. The CDR3 spells CASSDGLAQFF.

CDR3 residues: CASSVAAGPSGKLFF. V gene TRBV28 combines with J gene TRBJ1-4. This CDR3 is 15 amino acids long. Germline V CDR1 and CDR2: MDHEN, SYDVKM.

This rearrangement joins TRBV29-1 to TRBJ2-3; no DNA is available, so the TRBD2 call from TCRdb remains unchecked. The CDR3 covers 19 residues. Germline CDR1 reads SQVTM; CDR2 reads ANQGSEA. The CDR3 spells CSVESGMNSGRFSTYTQYF.

The V call is TRBV20-1, the J call TRBJ2-5; lacking DNA, the TRBD1 call made by TCRdb goes unchecked. The V gene's germline CDR1 is DFQATT and CDR2 SNEGSKA (reference sequence). The CDR3 has 15 residues. This CDR3 is CSARETATYQETQYF.

The gene calls are TRBV5-1 and TRBJ2-4; there is no DNA to check the TCRdb D call of TRBD1. The CDR3 runs to 14 residues. Per germline, CDR1 SGHRS and CDR2 YFSETQ. The CDR3 loop reads CASSLISDRDIQYF.

The gene calls are TRBV4-1 and TRBJ2-5; without DNA, the TCRdb call of TRBD2 cannot be checked. This CDR3 has 15 residues. From germline, CDR1 is MGHRA and CDR2 YSYEKL. CDR3 region: CASSQELGPQETQYF.

The rearrangement joins TRBV6-6 to TRBJ1-5. Germline CDR1 MNHNY, CDR2 SVGAGI (reference sequence). CDR3 size: 14 residues. The CDR3: CASSLKTANQPQHF.

The chain couples TRBV2 to TRBJ1-2. The germline V gene encodes CDR1 SNHLY and CDR2 FYNNEI. The CDR3 sequence is 13 residues long. The chain's CDR3 is CASSPHRSEGYTF.